These 27 T cell receptor beta chains were sequenced from one sample in a study of shared clonotypes between healthy human individuals. TCRdb's table, derived via immunoSEQ multiplex PCR, lists solely in-frame clones and lacks some. The sample shows about 2.5 million clones, less than 95% of them seen only once. The sequencing sample was made of naive CD4+ T cells from PBMCs. The subset: CD45RA+ positively selected. These receptors originate from a man in his late teens or twenties in good health. Some clones in this sample may be carry-over from other donors' samples.

This chain connects TRBV28 to TRBJ1-2; 12 bases fit TRBD1. J was trimmed by 7 bases and V by 2 bases; bases with no gene match: 11. Germline V lookup: CDR1 MDHEN, CDR2 SYDVKM. This CDR3 has 17 amino acids. Here the CDR3 reads CASSLISGDRGLGGYTF. Written as DNA, the CDR3 is TGTGCCAGCAGTTTAATTTCCGGGGACAGGGGGCTGGGTGGCTACACCTTC.

This clone came up once. This rearrangement joins TRBV5-1 to TRBJ2-1; no clear D gene. The germline V gene encodes CDR1 SGHRS and CDR2 YFSETQ. This CDR3 is 16 amino acids long. With 1 base removed from V and 2 bases from J, the gap between germline ends came to 13 bases. In DNA, the CDR3 is TGCGCCAGCAGCTTGCGGGCGAGCGAACCCTACAATGAGCAGTTCTTC. This encodes CASSLRASEPYNEQFF.

The V call is TRBV5-4, the J call TRBJ1-2; D gene uncertain. Deletions cut 5 bases from V and 4 bases from J, with 15 bases between. The CDR3 is 14 amino acids. From germline, CDR1 is SGHNT and CDR2 YYREEE (reference sequence). The CDR3 spells CASSSPADVYGYTF. CDR3 DNA sequence: TGTGCCAGCAGTAGTCCGGCTGACGTCTATGGCTACACCTTC.

Only one count was recorded for this clone. The J gene is TRBJ2-1, the V gene TRBV5-1; 9 bases are shared with TRBD2. Unmatched junction bases numbered 8, after V lost 7 bases and J lost 3 bases. The CDR3 covers 15 residues. Germline V gene lookup returns CDR1 SGHRS and CDR2 YFSETQ. The DNA of the CDR3 is TGCGCCAGCGTTAGCGGGAGTGGGTTCTACAATGAGCAGTTCTTC. Protein: CASVSGSGFYNEQFF.

In regard to this clone: Other DNA sequences in the sample encode the same CDR3. The J gene is TRBJ2-1, the V gene TRBV10-1, with TRBD2 as a possible D gene (5 bases). The V end was cut by 4 bases, the J end by 4 bases, with 5 bases between. The CDR3 length is 12 residues. The V gene's germline CDR1 is WNHNN and CDR2 SYGVQD (reference sequence). This chain's CDR3 is CASSGLYNEQFF. The CDR3, as DNA: TGCGCCAGCAGTGGACTATACAATGAGCAGTTCTTC.

J is TRBJ2-7 and V is TRBV28, with D perhaps being TRBD1 or TRBD2 (5 bases each). Germline CDR1 MDHEN, CDR2 SYDVKM. The germline V and J ends were trimmed by 4 bases and 0 bases, with 10 bases remaining between them. The CDR3 is 14 residues long. In DNA, the CDR3 is TGTGCCAGCAGTTCCCTGGGACGCTCCTACGAGCAGTACTTC. It encodes CASSSLGRSYEQYF.

The CDR3 DNA reads TGTGCCAGCAGTCCAGGGGGCGGGAATGAGCAGTTCTTC. Translation: CASSPGGGNEQFF. This chain joins TRBV28 and TRBJ2-1; 8 bases agree with TRBD1. The germline CDR1 and CDR2 sequences are MDHEN and SYDVKM. This CDR3 spans 13 amino acids. V lost 5 bases to trimming and J lost 7 bases; unmatched junction nucleotides: 4.

V gene TRBV11-3 combines with J gene TRBJ2-1; 8 bases match TRBD2. The J segment lost 0 bases and the V segment lost 1 base, leaving 8 bases of the junction unmatched. From germline, CDR1 is SGHNT and CDR2 YENEEA. The CDR3 runs 18 residues. The chain's CDR3 is CASSLGYHTSGSYNEQFF. In DNA form, the CDR3 reads TGTGCCAGCAGCTTAGGGTACCATACTAGCGGCTCCTACAATGAGCAGTTCTTC.

This chain uses TRBV28 with TRBJ1-4, with D possibly matching TRBD1 (5 bases). Germline V gene sequence: CDR1 MDHEN, CDR2 SYDVKM. Trimming removed 10 bases from V and 0 bases from J, with 12 bases in between. The CDR3 length is 14 residues. CDR3 DNA: TGTGCCACCACGAGGGGCGCAACTAATGAAAAACTGTTTTTT. Protein product: CATTRGATNEKLFF.

This chain's CDR3 is CASSPDRGGNEQFF. CDR3 nucleotide sequence: TGCGCCAGCAGCCCGGACAGGGGGGGCAATGAGCAGTTCTTC. This chain joins TRBV5-1 and TRBJ2-1, with 10 bases aligning to TRBD1. This CDR3 spans 14 amino acids. Unmatched junction bases numbered 4, after V lost 4 bases and J lost 6 bases. Germline lookup yields CDR1 SGHRS and CDR2 YFSETQ.

The chain employs TRBV5-6 and TRBJ2-4, with 8 bases that match TRBD1. The germline V gene encodes CDR1 SGHDT and CDR2 YYEEEE. The CDR3 covers 16 residues. Trimming at V came to 1 base and at J to 3 bases, leaving 6 bases not matched to a gene. CDR3 in DNA: TGTGCCAGCAGCTTGAGGGCGACAGGGGTCAAAAACATTCAGTACTTC. This encodes CASSLRATGVKNIQYF.

This clone was detected once. The V gene is TRBV28, the J gene TRBJ2-7; D may be TRBD1 (6 bases). V was cut by 10 bases and J by 3 bases, with 16 bases left in between. The CDR3 consists of 13 residues. The germline V gene encodes CDR1 MDHEN and CDR2 SYDVKM. CDR3 loop: CATNRVRFYEQYF. CDR3 in DNA: TGTGCCACCAACAGGGTCCGCTTCTACGAGCAGTACTTC.

The V gene is TRBV7-3, the J gene TRBJ2-5; 8 bases are shared with TRBD2. This CDR3 spans 16 amino acids. The germline gives CDR1 SGHTA, CDR2 FQGTGA. V lost 5 bases, J lost 3 bases, and 11 bases stayed unmatched. The CDR3 nucleotides are TGTGCCAGCAGCCCGTGGGGCGGGAGGCCTAAAGAGACCCAGTACTTC. Its protein is CASSPWGGRPKETQYF.

The rearrangement links TRBV5-1 to TRBJ2-7; the D is unclear. There are 15 residues in the CDR3. CDR1 and CDR2 (germline): SGHRS, YFSETQ. V gave up 3 bases and J gave up 5 bases, with 18 bases separating them. CDR3 in DNA: TGCGCCAGCAGCTCCAGGACGGGCATCCAAGACGAGCAGTACTTC. It translates to CASSSRTGIQDEQYF.

This chain joins TRBV7-9 and TRBJ1-5; 7 bases align to TRBD1. The CDR3 spans 16 residues. Looked up from germline, CDR1 is SEHNR and CDR2 is FQNEAQ (reference sequence). J gave up 2 bases and V 5 bases, and 9 bases lay outside the gene matches. CDR3 DNA sequence: TGTGCCAGCAGCACAGACAGGGTGCGGGGCAATCAGCCCCAGCATTTT. Amino acids: CASSTDRVRGNQPQHF.

The genes are TRBV9 and TRBJ2-3; D unresolved. The CDR3 is 14 residues long. Germline V CDR1 and CDR2: SGDLS, YYNGEE. V gave up 4 bases and J gave up 6 bases, with 15 bases separating them. The CDR3 DNA sequence: TGTGCCAGCAGCCTAATGTTCCCGCATGATACGCAGTATTTT. Translating it yields CASSLMFPHDTQYF.

The rearrangement joins TRBV19 to TRBJ1-5; D call uncertain. The germline gives CDR1 LNHDA, CDR2 SQIVND (reference sequence). V lost 0 bases and J 0 bases, leaving 9 bases between the germline ends. There are 16 residues in the CDR3. CDR3 protein: CASSIDLWGSNQPQHF. CDR3 DNA sequence: TGTGCCAGTAGTATAGATCTTTGGGGTAGCAATCAGCCCCAGCATTTT.

The V call is TRBV5-1, the J call TRBJ2-5, with no clear D. Germline-derived CDR1 and CDR2 are SGHRS and YFSETQ. The V end lost 6 bases, the J end lost 2 bases, and 14 bases lay between the germline ends. The CDR3 totals 14 residues. DNA for the CDR3: TGCGCCAGCAAAACGATAGGGATTCAAGAGACCCAGTACTTC. Residues: CASKTIGIQETQYF.

V and J are TRBV18 and TRBJ1-4, with D tentatively TRBD1 (5 bases). CDR3 size: 16 residues. The V end was cut by 0 bases, the J end by 6 bases, with 14 bases between. Germline CDR1 KGHSH, CDR2 LQKENI. The CDR3 DNA sequence: TGTGCCAGCTCACCACCAATCGGCCAGGGCGATGAAAAACTGTTTTTT. Residues: CASSPPIGQGDEKLFF.

The chain carries TRBV5-1 and TRBJ2-5; D is possibly TRBD1 or TRBD2 (5 bases each). The DNA end favors TRBJ2-7, so the J call may be wrong. Germline V gene sequence: CDR1 SGHRS, CDR2 YFSETQ. The CDR3 consists of 15 residues. CDR3 protein: CASSWGSGGSYEQYF. In DNA, the CDR3 is TGCGCCAGCAGCTGGGGAAGTGGGGGTTCCTACGAGCAGTACTTC.

Here the CDR3 DNA reads TGTGCCATCAGTGAAAGGGACACCTACTCTGGAAACACCATATATTTT. Translated, it gives CAISERDTYSGNTIYF. The V gene is TRBV10-3, the J gene TRBJ1-3, with D perhaps matching TRBD1 (6 bases). Trimming cost V 3 bases and J 0 bases, with 12 bases left between them. CDR3 length: 16 amino acids. Germline V gene sequence: CDR1 ENHRY, CDR2 SYGVKD.

This chain links TRBV15 with TRBJ2-2, with a tentative D call TRBD1 (5 bases). CDR3 length equals 15 residues. Germline CDR1 LNHNV, CDR2 YYDKDF (reference sequence). Trimming shortened V by 0 bases and J by 2 bases, and 7 bases separated the two germline ends. In nucleotides, the CDR3 is TGTGCCACCAGCAGAGACAGGGAAAACACCGGGGAGCTGTTTTTT. It codes for CATSRDRENTGELFF.

The chain couples TRBV29-1 to TRBJ2-1; 8 nucleotides agree with TRBD2. Per the germline V gene, CDR1 is SQVTM and CDR2 is ANQGSEA. Trimming at V came to 8 bases and at J to 4 bases, leaving 4 bases not matched to a gene. The length of the CDR3 is 12 residues. DNA of the CDR3: TGCAGCTTCCCGGGGGGGTACAATGAGCAGTTCTTC. It yields the protein CSFPGGYNEQFF.

The V and J genes are TRBV7-8 and TRBJ1-5; D remains unclear. The CDR3 spans 17 residues. CDR1 is SGHVS, CDR2 FQNEAQ, per germline. V was pared by 1 base and J by 2 bases, with 15 bases between. The CDR3 loop is CASSLVPGYVGNQPQHF. Here the CDR3 DNA reads TGTGCCAGCAGCTTAGTCCCGGGCTATGTGGGCAATCAGCCCCAGCATTTT.

This clone was seen only a few times. The V call is TRBV19, the J call TRBJ2-2; D gene ambiguous. CDR1 is LNHDA and CDR2 is SQIVND in the germline V gene (reference sequence). V shed 1 base and J shed 4 bases, with 10 bases lying between them. This CDR3 contains 15 residues. The CDR3: CASSIVRHSTGELFF. As DNA, the CDR3 is TGTGCCAGTAGTATAGTGCGTCACTCCACCGGGGAGCTGTTTTTT. The variable domain in full, completed from reference TRBV19 and TRBJ2-2, reads DGGITQSPKYLFRKEGQNVTLSCEQNLNHDAMYWYRQDPGQGLRLIYYSQIVNDFQKGDIAEGYSVSREKKESFPLTVTSAQKNPTAFYLCASSIVRHSTGELFFGEGSRLTVL.

V and J are TRBV5-5 and TRBJ2-7; either TRBD1 or TRBD2 may fit D (5 bases each). Trimming pared 3 bases from V and 5 bases from J, leaving 12 bases between. This CDR3 region has 13 residues. Germline CDR1 SGHKS, CDR2 YYEKEE (reference sequence). The CDR3 DNA is TGTGCCAGCAGCTCCTGGGGGAGCCACGAGCAGTACTTC. The encoded protein is CASSSWGSHEQYF.

CDR3 amino acids: CASSMTGLDQPQHF. The CDR3, as DNA: TGTGCCAGCAGCATGACAGGGCTGGATCAGCCCCAGCATTTT. The V gene is TRBV2, the J gene TRBJ1-5, with 7 bases lining up with TRBD1. J was trimmed by 5 bases and V by 6 bases; bases with no gene match: 7. The CDR3 runs to 14 residues. The germline gives CDR1 SNHLY, CDR2 FYNNEI.